The rows below give T cell receptor beta chains drawn from one sample of a study of blood T cell repertoires in COVID-19. TCRdb's table, derived via immunoSEQ multiplex PCR, lists solely in-frame clones and lacks some. The sample carries about 160,000 clones, 75% to 90% recorded once. Sequenced input: peripheral blood. The receptors were gathered from a woman older than 75 with active or convalescent COVID-19. Both conserved end residues are part of each CDR3. Each record gives: clone size, J gene, V gene, CDR3 protein. Rows may omit the clone size; those that give it use once, few, many or a size class.

>NA|TRBJ2-1|TRBV19
CASSKGLAGEQFF
>NA|TRBJ2-7|TRBV18
CASSPSNYEQYF
>NA|TRBJ1-2|TRBV6-5
CASTGAGGYYGYTF
>NA|TRBJ1-4|TRBV5-1
CASSLEGGPFNEKLFF
>few|TRBJ2-7|TRBV6-5
CASRPSRAGNEQYF
>once|TRBJ1-5|TRBV6-6
CASRMDISNQPQHF
>NA|TRBJ1-4|TRBV27
CASSSDRAPTNEKLFF
>once|TRBJ2-7|TRBV6-6
CASIHGQAASYEQYF
>NA|TRBJ2-2|TRBV5-8
CASSPGETNTGELFF
>NA|TRBJ2-2|TRBV9
CASSVAGVGTGELFF
>NA|TRBJ1-3|TRBV7-2
CASSMTGGEGNTIYF
>NA|TRBJ2-1|TRBV7-9
CASSARGQGLNNEQFF
>once|TRBJ2-5|TRBV6-2/TRBV6-3
CASSSGRGPSETQYF
>NA|TRBJ2-7|TRBV6-5
CATSGGTGSYEQYF
>NA|TRBJ1-6|TRBV19
CASSDQGPTSSYNSPLHF